These T cell receptor beta chains were read from a single sample in a study of T cell responses to AZD1222 COVID-19 vaccine. Measured with immunoSEQ multiplex PCR; TCRdb has only the in-frame clones, and not every one. Of about 150,000 clones listed, about 89% are singletons. Sequences were derived from peripheral blood, sampled on day 0 of AZD1222 vaccination. Every receptor here comes from an adult in good health. The CDR3 runs from the conserved cysteine through the conserved F or W. The order of the fields is CDR3 length, J gene, D gene, V gene, clone size, CDR3 protein, CDR3 DNA. The D gene is left open where the match is weak. The size field is filled for only some rows; it gives once, few, many or a size class.

>18|TRBJ2-5|-|TRBV12-1|-
CASSRPEGLAGPQETQYF
TGTGCCAGCAGCCGGCCGGAGGGGCTAGCGGGACCCCAAGAGACCCAGTACTTC
>11|TRBJ1-1|-|TRBV30|few
CASESYTEAFF
TGTGCCTCCGAAAGCTACACTGAAGCTTTCTTT
>14|TRBJ2-3|TRBD1|TRBV5-4|-
CASSGGQGTDTQYF
TGTGCCAGCAGCGGGGGACAGGGCACAGATACGCAGTATTTT
>13|TRBJ2-7|-|TRBV6-5|-
CAYRDSSSGEQYF
TGTGCCTATCGGGACTCTTCTTCAGGCGAGCAGTACTTC
>15|TRBJ1-2|TRBD1|TRBV5-1|once
CASSSGDRDLLGYTF
TGCGCCAGCAGCTCGGGTGACAGGGATTTATTAGGCTACACCTTC
>14|TRBJ2-7|-|TRBV18|few
CASSPQGAGYEQYF
TGTGCCAGCTCACCCCAAGGGGCAGGCTACGAGCAGTACTTC
>17|TRBJ2-1|TRBD2|TRBV4-3|-
CASSLNMGLAIRNEQFF
TGCGCCAGCAGCCTGAACATGGGACTAGCGATTCGGAATGAGCAGTTCTTC
>17|TRBJ2-7|TRBD1|TRBV19|-
CASSRGGTGEHRGEQYF
TGTGCCAGTAGTAGAGGGGGCACAGGGGAGCATAGGGGCGAGCAGTACTTC
>13|TRBJ1-5|-|TRBV18|-
CASSPDRHQPQHF
TGTGCCAGCTCACCGGACAGACATCAGCCCCAGCATTTT
>16|TRBJ2-7|TRBD2|TRBV7-8|-
CASSLVLTSGSYEQYF
TGTGCCAGCAGCTTAGTGTTGACTAGCGGGAGCTACGAGCAGTACTTC
>13|TRBJ1-6|-|TRBV7-9|-
CASSLVSNSPLHF
TGTGCCAGCAGCTTAGTGTCTAATTCACCCCTCCACTTT
>17|TRBJ2-1|TRBD2|TRBV10-2|-
CASSESWVAGVPNEQFF
TGCGCCAGCAGTGAGTCGTGGGTAGCGGGAGTCCCTAATGAGCAGTTCTTC
>13|TRBJ2-5|-|TRBV5-1|-
CASSLVGAETQYF
TGCGCCAGCAGCTTGGTGGGGGCAGAGACCCAGTACTTC
>15|TRBJ1-6|TRBD1|TRBV27|-
CASSLEGQGLSPLHF
TGTGCCAGCAGTTTGGAGGGACAGGGGCTCTCACCCCTCCACTTT
>18|TRBJ2-2|TRBD2|TRBV7-2|-
CASSLGLLAGGHSGELFF
TGTGCCAGCAGCTTAGGTTTACTAGCGGGAGGTCATAGCGGGGAGCTGTTTTTT
>17|TRBJ2-7|TRBD2|TRBV28|-
CASSPPTGGSISYEQYF
TGTGCCAGCAGTCCCCCAACAGGCGGGAGTATTTCCTACGAGCAGTACTTC
>14|TRBJ2-5|-|TRBV5-1|-
CASSLGGSQETQYF
TGCGCCAGCAGCTTGGGAGGGAGTCAAGAGACCCAGTACTTC
>17|TRBJ2-6|-|TRBV7-6|-
CASSLGSGSSGANVLTF
TGTGCCAGCAGCTTAGGGTCAGGGAGCTCTGGGGCCAACGTCCTGACTTTC
>17|TRBJ2-1|TRBD2|TRBV15|few
CATSRVPRTSGSWEQFF
TGTGCCACCAGCAGAGTGCCCCGAACTAGCGGGAGTTGGGAGCAGTTCTTC
>15|TRBJ1-6|TRBD1|TRBV6-5|-
CASSYSRGPGSPLHF
TGTGCCAGCAGTTACTCGAGGGGGCCCGGGTCACCCCTCCACTTT
>13|TRBJ2-1|TRBD2|TRBV28|-
CASSLGGGNEQFF
TGTGCCAGCAGTCTGGGCGGGGGCAATGAGCAGTTCTTC
>15|TRBJ1-6|-|TRBV9|-
CASSPRAAAGSPLHF
TGTGCCAGCAGCCCCCGGGCCGCTGCTGGGTCACCCCTCCACTTT
>17|TRBJ2-7|-|TRBV5-1|few
CASSLAVVGTGSYEQYF
TGCGCCAGCAGCTTGGCCGTTGTCGGGACCGGGTCCTACGAGCAGTACTTC
>16|TRBJ2-7|TRBD2|TRBV4-1|few
CASSQGWTSEGYEQYF
TGCGCCAGCAGCCAAGGATGGACTAGCGAAGGCTACGAGCAGTACTTC
>11|TRBJ2-7|-|TRBV6-2/TRBV6-3|-
CASSYSAEQYF
TGTGCCAGCAGTTACTCCGCCGAGCAGTACTTC
>13|TRBJ1-2|TRBD1|TRBV5-1|-
CASSPGQGYGYTF
TGCGCCAGCAGCCCAGGACAGGGGTATGGCTACACCTTC
>13|TRBJ2-7|TRBD1|TRBV15|-
CATSGNRDRGQYF
TGTGCCACCAGCGGTAACCGGGACAGGGGTCAGTACTTC
>18|TRBJ2-3|TRBD2|TRBV9|-
CASSVSGSTGTITDTQYF
TGTGCCAGCAGCGTTTCCGGCAGCACCGGGACTATCACAGATACGCAGTATTTT
>14|TRBJ2-3|TRBD1|TRBV18|once
CASSRGPDTDTQYF
TGTGCCAGCTCGAGGGGGCCCGACACAGATACGCAGTATTTT
>15|TRBJ1-5|-|TRBV7-9|-
CASTPGGGVVQPQHF
TGTGCCAGCACCCCTGGAGGGGGGGTGGTTCAGCCCCAGCATTTT
>16|TRBJ2-1|-|TRBV29-1|once
CSGIPPSTGLYNEQFF
TGCAGCGGGATCCCCCCTAGCACCGGACTATACAATGAGCAGTTCTTC
>15|TRBJ2-2|-|TRBV28|-
CASSPNRDNTGELFF
TGTGCCAGCAGTCCGAACAGGGATAACACCGGGGAGCTGTTTTTT
>14|TRBJ2-7|-|TRBV7-2|-
CASSLVTAGYEQYF
TGTGCCAGCAGCTTAGTAACAGCGGGCTACGAGCAGTACTTC
>14|TRBJ2-1|TRBD2|TRBV5-1|-
CASRTGSGSPEQFF
TGCGCCAGCAGAACGGGTAGCGGGAGTCCTGAGCAGTTCTTC
>14|TRBJ2-1|TRBD2|TRBV19|once
CASSSGEGQNEQFF
TGTGCCAGTAGTTCGGGGGAGGGCCAAAATGAGCAGTTCTTC
>13|TRBJ2-7|-|TRBV24-1|-
CATSGRTLDEQYF
TGTGCCACCAGTGGAAGGACTCTAGATGAGCAGTACTTC
>13|TRBJ2-1|-|TRBV6-2/TRBV6-3|-
CASSYTSYNEQFF
TGTGCCAGCAGTTACACGTCCTACAATGAGCAGTTCTTC
>16|TRBJ2-1|-|TRBV3-1/TRBV3-2|-
CASSQDGGRALIGQFF
TGTGCCAGCAGCCAAGATGGGGGACGGGCTTTAATCGGGCAGTTCTTC
>18|TRBJ2-5|TRBD2|TRBV27|-
CASSPTLAEGSKRETQYF
TGTGCCAGCAGTCCGACTCTAGCGGAGGGCTCCAAACGGGAGACCCAGTACTTC
>15|TRBJ1-2|-|TRBV7-3|-
CASSQVPGPGGGYTF
TGTGCCAGCAGCCAAGTCCCAGGGCCTGGGGGTGGCTACACCTTC
>14|TRBJ1-2|-|TRBV7-2|-
CASSPPGGNYGYTF
TGTGCCAGCAGCCCTCCGGGGGGGAACTATGGCTACACCTTC
>14|TRBJ1-4|-|TRBV18|-
CASSPGRPPEKLFF
TGTGCCAGCTCACCGGGCAGGCCCCCTGAAAAACTGTTTTTT
>13|TRBJ1-1|-|TRBV12-3/TRBV12-4|-
CASSSRGHTEAFF
TGTGCCAGCAGTTCGAGGGGCCACACTGAAGCTTTCTTT
>15|TRBJ2-3|TRBD2|TRBV24-1|once
CATSDWGGSADTQYF
TGTGCCACCAGTGATTGGGGCGGGAGCGCAGATACGCAGTATTTT
>15|TRBJ2-7|TRBD1|TRBV6-5|-
CASSYSGQGRYEQYF
TGTGCCAGCAGTTACTCCGGACAGGGGAGGTACGAGCAGTACTTC
>14|TRBJ1-1|-|TRBV6-1|few
CASSEGLGSAKAFF
TGTGCCAGCAGTGAAGGCTTGGGGAGTGCTAAAGCTTTCTTT
>18|TRBJ2-7|TRBD1|TRBV11-2|-
CASSLDITGAQYSYEQYF
TGTGCCAGCAGCTTAGATATTACAGGGGCGCAATACTCCTACGAGCAGTACTTC
>16|TRBJ2-7|-|TRBV28|-
CASNSLMEGPTYEQYF
TGTGCCAGCAATAGCCTCATGGAGGGGCCGACCTACGAGCAGTACTTC
>15|TRBJ2-2|-|TRBV18|once
CASSPTASRTGELFF
TGTGCCAGCTCACCAACGGCCAGTAGAACCGGGGAGCTGTTTTTT